The 6 T cell receptor beta chains given below trace back to one sample, sequenced in a study of T cell responses to AZD1222 COVID-19 vaccine. Profiling relied on immunoSEQ multiplex PCR, and the TCRdb table lists in-frame clones only, not all of them. The sample has under 200,000 clones; around 90% are singletons. The sequenced sample was peripheral blood, obtained 28 days after the second AZD1222 dose. These receptors were collected from an adult who received the AZD1222 COVID-19 vaccine.

This rearrangement joins TRBV7-2 to TRBJ2-7, with a weak D call TRBD2 (5 bases). Germline V gene lookup returns CDR1 SGHTA and CDR2 FQGNSA. This CDR3 comprises 14 residues. Between the trimmed V and J ends, which lost 5 bases and 7 bases, there was a span of 18 bases. The CDR3 nucleotides read TGTGCCAGCAGCCTCGGAGGTCGGGCCGGGGAGCAGTACTTC. It codes for CASSLGGRAGEQYF.

The chain joins TRBV19 to TRBJ2-7; 7 bases line up with TRBD1. The germline V gene encodes CDR1 LNHDA and CDR2 SQIVND (reference sequence). The V segment lost 0 bases and the J segment 1 base; nucleotides outside the gene matches: 3. CDR3 length: 15 residues. The CDR3 DNA reads TGTGCCAGTAGTATAGACAGACAGGGTTCCTACGAGCAGTACTTC. Protein sequence: CASSIDRQGSYEQYF.

The CDR3 loop reads CASRRTESYEQYF. The CDR3 DNA is TGTGCCAGCCGCCGGACTGAATCCTACGAGCAGTACTTC. The rearrangement uses TRBV3-1 (or the pseudogene TRBV3-2) and TRBJ2-7, with D possibly being TRBD2 (5 bases). The CDR3 is 13 amino acids. The V gene lost 8 bases and the J gene lost 1 base, with 12 bases spanning the gap. Germline lookup yields CDR1 LGHDT and CDR2 YNNKEL (reference sequence).

About this clone: Because it lacks the conserved phenylalanine or tryptophan at the end, this CDR3 is likely a read error. The DNA is left out, because the CDR3 cannot be placed on it with certainty; the CDR3 is given as TCRdb lists it. The gene calls are TRBV28 and TRBJ1-2. From germline, CDR1 is MDHEN and CDR2 SYDVKM. 12 amino acids form the CDR3, both terminal residues included. The CDR3 reads CASSPSRDRLLC.

The chain carries TRBV10-3 and TRBJ1-3; D is perhaps TRBD1 (6 bases). This CDR3 is built from 16 residues. The V end lost 11 bases, the J end lost 0 bases, and 20 bases lay between the germline ends. Germline CDR1 is ENHRY and CDR2 is SYGVKD. The CDR3 protein is CASRGEDSNSGNTIYF. As DNA, the CDR3 is TGTGCCTCCCGGGGGGAGGACAGCAACTCTGGAAACACCATATATTTT.

The chain uses TRBV5-1 and TRBJ2-5, with D maybe TRBD2 (6 bases). CDR3 size: 14 residues. Germline V gives CDR1 SGHRS, CDR2 YFSETQ. V was pared by 7 bases and J by 5 bases, with 18 bases between. The chain's CDR3 is CASELGTGGETQYF. The CDR3 DNA reads TGCGCCAGCGAACTTGGGACTGGAGGGGAGACCCAGTACTTC.